This TCR beta chain stems from a study of T cell repertoires in cytomegalovirus infection. CDR1 and CDR2 (germline): MNHEY, SVGEGT. J was trimmed by 1 base and V by 6 bases; bases with no gene match: 6. The CDR3 consists of 15 residues. This clonotype was observed a handful of times. Its antigen is unknown. MiXCR, run by TCRdb on the reads, gives a single entry per CDR3 protein. The table shows 100,000 to 150,000 distinct CDR3 sequences, with around 30% occurring only once. Sequenced material: CD8+ T cells from cultured PBMCs, taken from culture after CMV antigen stimulation. The chain employs TRBV6-2 or TRBV6-3 and TRBJ2-5; TRBD2 matches at 9 bases. This sequence originates from a human donor in good health (CMV status not recorded). Some clones in this sample may be carry-over from other donors' samples. CDR3 in amino acids: CASSSTTSGQETQYF. The CDR3 nucleotides are TGTGCCAGCAGCTCAACGACTAGCGGCCAAGAGACCCAGTACTTC.